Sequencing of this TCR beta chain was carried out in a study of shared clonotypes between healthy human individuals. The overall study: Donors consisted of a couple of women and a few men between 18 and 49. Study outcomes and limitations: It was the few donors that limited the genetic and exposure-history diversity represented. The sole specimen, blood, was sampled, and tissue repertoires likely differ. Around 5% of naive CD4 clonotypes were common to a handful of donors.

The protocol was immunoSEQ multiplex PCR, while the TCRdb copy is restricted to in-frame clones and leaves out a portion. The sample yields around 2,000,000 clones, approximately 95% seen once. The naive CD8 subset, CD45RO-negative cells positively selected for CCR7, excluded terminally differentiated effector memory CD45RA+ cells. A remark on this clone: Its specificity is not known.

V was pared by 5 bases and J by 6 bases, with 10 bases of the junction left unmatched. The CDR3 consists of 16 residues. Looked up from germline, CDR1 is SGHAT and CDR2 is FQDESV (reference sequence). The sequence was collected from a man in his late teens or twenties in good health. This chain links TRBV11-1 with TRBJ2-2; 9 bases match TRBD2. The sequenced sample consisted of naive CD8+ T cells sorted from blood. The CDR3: CASSPNAGGRPGELFF. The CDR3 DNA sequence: TGTGCCAGCAGCCCGAATGCGGGGGGGAGACCCGGGGAGCTGTTTTTT.